This T cell receptor (beta chain) is drawn from a study of cytomegalovirus exposure and HLA in healthy donors. Study-wide results and caveats: Many donors carried some public TCRs, although rarity characterized most TCR sequences. It was found in a later analysis that first-cohort TCR clusters tended to co-occur in the 120 validation repertoires. Reported performance of the classifier showed diagnosis of cytomegalovirus status with high specificity and sensitivity.

The CDR3 contains 15 residues. From germline, CDR1 is SSHAT and CDR2 FNYEAQ (reference sequence). The protocol was immunoSEQ multiplex PCR, while the TCRdb copy is restricted to in-frame clones and leaves out a portion. This sample has 330,000 or so clones; 80% to 90% occur once, and the top ten carry approximately 0.84%. A remark on this clone: The target antigen is unknown. Germline and junction disagree at one end, which may indicate a read error.

The chain joins TRBV7-7 to TRBJ2-5, with a tentative D call TRBD1 (5 bases). This TCR derives from a woman younger than 35 in good health and CMV-seronegative. Sequenced input: PBMCs. CDR3 DNA sequence: TGTGCTAGCAGCCCGGACCCAGGGCTCCAAGAGACCCAGTACTTC. As protein: CASSPDPGLQETQYF.